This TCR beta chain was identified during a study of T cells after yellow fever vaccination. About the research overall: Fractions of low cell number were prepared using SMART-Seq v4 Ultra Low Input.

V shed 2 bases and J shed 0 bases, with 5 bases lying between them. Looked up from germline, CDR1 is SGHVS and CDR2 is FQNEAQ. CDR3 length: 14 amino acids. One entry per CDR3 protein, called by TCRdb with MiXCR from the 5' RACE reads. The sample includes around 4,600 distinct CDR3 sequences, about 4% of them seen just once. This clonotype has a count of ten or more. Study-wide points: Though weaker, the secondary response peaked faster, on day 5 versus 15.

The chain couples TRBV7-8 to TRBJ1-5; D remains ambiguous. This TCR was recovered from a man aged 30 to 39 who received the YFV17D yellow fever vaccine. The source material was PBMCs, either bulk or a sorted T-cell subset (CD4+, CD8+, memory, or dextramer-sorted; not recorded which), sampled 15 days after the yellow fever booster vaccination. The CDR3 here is CASSLTDSNQPQHF. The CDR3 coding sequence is TGTGCCAGCAGCTTAACAGATAGCAATCAGCCCCAGCATTTT.